The present T cell receptor beta chain was sequenced within a study of neurological immune-mediated disorders. V was shortened by 3 bases and J by 1 base, with 10 bases between the two germline ends. The CDR3 runs to 14 residues. Germline lookup yields CDR1 WSHSY and CDR2 SAAADI. Study-wide results and limits: Healthy controls had more TCR clonal expansion than multiple sclerosis, which showed the least, whereas HTLV-1-associated myelopathy showed the most.

This clonotype has a count of ten or more. The antigen is not known. Stated time point: longitudinal time-point 2. Healthy controls consisted of blood bank volunteers in Maryland, USA. The cDNA came from 5'RACE with 10-nucleotide random UMIs. Via MiXCR, TCRdb re-called the 5' RACE reads, giving one row per CDR3 protein. The sample includes over 55,000 distinct CDR3 sequences, roughly 9.8% seen only once; the top ten take roughly an eighth. The rearrangement joins TRBV10-2 to TRBJ2-7; TRBD1 is a possible D gene (6 bases). Sequencing was performed on PBMCs. This clonotype was sampled from a man in his thirties or forties in good health. CDR3 DNA sequence: TGCGCCAGCAGTGAATTTGGGACATCCTACGAGCAGTACTTC. Translation: CASSEFGTSYEQYF.